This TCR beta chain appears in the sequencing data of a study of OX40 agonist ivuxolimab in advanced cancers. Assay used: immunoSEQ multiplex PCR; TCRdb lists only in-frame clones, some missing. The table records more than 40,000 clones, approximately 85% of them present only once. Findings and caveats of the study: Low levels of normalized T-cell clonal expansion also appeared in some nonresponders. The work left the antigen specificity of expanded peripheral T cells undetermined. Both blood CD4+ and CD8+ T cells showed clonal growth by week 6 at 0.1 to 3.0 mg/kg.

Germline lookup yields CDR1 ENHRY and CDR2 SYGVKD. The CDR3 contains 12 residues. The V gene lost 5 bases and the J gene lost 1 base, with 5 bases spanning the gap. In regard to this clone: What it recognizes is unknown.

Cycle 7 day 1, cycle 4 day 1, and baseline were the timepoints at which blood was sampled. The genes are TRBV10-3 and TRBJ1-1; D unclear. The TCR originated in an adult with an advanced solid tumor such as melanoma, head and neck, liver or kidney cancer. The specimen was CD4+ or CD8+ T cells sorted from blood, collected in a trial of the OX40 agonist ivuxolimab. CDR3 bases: TGTGCCATCAGTCGGAGGAACACTGAAGCTTTCTTT. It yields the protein CAISRRNTEAFF.